Listed below are T cell receptor beta chains from one sample, sequenced in a study of shared clonotypes between healthy human individuals. The assay was immunoSEQ multiplex PCR, and TCRdb's table has in-frame clones only and misses some. The table has under 1,100,000 clones, under 80% seen once. Sequencing was done on a sample of memory CD4+ T cells sorted from blood. The receptors come from a young man in good health. Both conserved end residues are part of each CDR3. Fields, in order: CDR3 DNA, CDR3 protein, J gene, D gene, clone size, V gene. A D gene is named only where the DNA matches it firmly. Rows may omit the clone size; those that give it use once, few, many or a size class.

CDR3nt: TGTGCCAGCAGCATACACGGTACAGGGTATGGCTACACCTTC
CDR3aa: CASSIHGTGYGYTF
j_gene: TRBJ1-2
d_gene: NA
abundance: once
v_gene: TRBV7-2

CDR3nt: TGTGCCGCCGGGACAAGGCCAAATGAAAAACTGTTTTTT
CDR3aa: CAAGTRPNEKLFF
j_gene: TRBJ1-4
d_gene: NA
abundance: many
v_gene: TRBV10-3

CDR3nt: TGTGCCAGCAGCCACTGGACTAGCTCGGGCGAGCAGTACTTC
CDR3aa: CASSHWTSSGEQYF
j_gene: TRBJ2-7
d_gene: TRBD2
abundance: NA
v_gene: TRBV5-5

CDR3nt: TGCGCCAGCAGCTTAACTAGCGGGAGGTATTACAATGAGCAGTTCTTC
CDR3aa: CASSLTSGRYYNEQFF
j_gene: TRBJ2-1
d_gene: TRBD2
abundance: NA
v_gene: TRBV5-1

CDR3nt: TGTGCCTGGAGTGTACGGCAGAATATGGCTTTCTTT
CDR3aa: CAWSVRQNMAFF
j_gene: TRBJ1-1
d_gene: NA
abundance: NA
v_gene: TRBV30

CDR3nt: TGCGCCAGCAGCTTGGAGGGGGCCAATTCACCCCTCCACTTT
CDR3aa: CASSLEGANSPLHF
j_gene: TRBJ1-6
d_gene: TRBD1
abundance: once
v_gene: TRBV5-1

CDR3nt: TGTGCCAGCAGTGAACTGCTGGTCGGTCAGCCCCAGCATTTT
CDR3aa: CASSELLVGQPQHF
j_gene: TRBJ1-5
d_gene: NA
abundance: NA
v_gene: TRBV6-1

CDR3nt: TGTGCTAGCAGCTTAGCGGGGGGGACCCAGTACTTC
CDR3aa: CASSLAGGTQYF
j_gene: TRBJ2-5
d_gene: TRBD2
abundance: many
v_gene: TRBV7-7

CDR3nt: TGTGCCAGCAGCCAAGCAATTCAGGCGCCCTCCTACAATGAGCAGTTCTTC
CDR3aa: CASSQAIQAPSYNEQFF
j_gene: TRBJ2-1
d_gene: NA
abundance: NA
v_gene: TRBV14

CDR3nt: TGCAGCGTTGGAGAGGGACAGGCTAGCAATCAGCCCCAGCATTTT
CDR3aa: CSVGEGQASNQPQHF
j_gene: TRBJ1-5
d_gene: TRBD1
abundance: NA
v_gene: TRBV29-1

CDR3nt: TGTGCCAGCTCACCACCGGCGGGGGCTCTAAACACCATATATTTT
CDR3aa: CASSPPAGALNTIYF
j_gene: TRBJ1-3
d_gene: NA
abundance: NA
v_gene: TRBV18

CDR3nt: TGTGCCAGTAGTACCACAGGGGGGGAGACCCAGTACTTC
CDR3aa: CASSTTGGETQYF
j_gene: TRBJ2-5
d_gene: TRBD1
abundance: NA
v_gene: TRBV19

CDR3nt: TGTGCCAGTGGGGAAGACCCCTCTGGGGCCAACGTCCTGACTTTC
CDR3aa: CASGEDPSGANVLTF
j_gene: TRBJ2-6
d_gene: NA
abundance: NA
v_gene: TRBV2

CDR3nt: TGTGCCAGCTCACAAGACAGGCTATCTGGAAACACCATATATTTT
CDR3aa: CASSQDRLSGNTIYF
j_gene: TRBJ1-3
d_gene: NA
abundance: NA
v_gene: TRBV18

CDR3nt: TGTGCCAGCTCACCACCGACGAACACTGAAGCTTTCTTT
CDR3aa: CASSPPTNTEAFF
j_gene: TRBJ1-1
d_gene: NA
abundance: few
v_gene: TRBV18

CDR3nt: TGCGCCAGCAGCCTCGTACAACGGGACAGGAACACCGGGGAGCTGTTTTTT
CDR3aa: CASSLVQRDRNTGELFF
j_gene: TRBJ2-2
d_gene: TRBD1
abundance: NA
v_gene: TRBV4-1

CDR3nt: TGTGCCAGTAGTACGAGGGGAAGGGGCGGCAATCAGCCCCAGCATTTT
CDR3aa: CASSTRGRGGNQPQHF
j_gene: TRBJ1-5
d_gene: NA
abundance: NA
v_gene: TRBV19

CDR3nt: TGTGCCAGCAGCTTTGGACAAGCCGCTGGAAACACCATATATTTT
CDR3aa: CASSFGQAAGNTIYF
j_gene: TRBJ1-3
d_gene: NA
abundance: NA
v_gene: TRBV5-6

CDR3nt: TGTGCCAGCAGCAACCGACAGGGGGCGGTCGGGGAGCTGTTTTTT
CDR3aa: CASSNRQGAVGELFF
j_gene: TRBJ2-2
d_gene: TRBD1
abundance: NA
v_gene: TRBV7-3

CDR3nt: TGTGCCAGCAGCTTAGGGACGGTAGCCAAAAACATTCAGTACTTC
CDR3aa: CASSLGTVAKNIQYF
j_gene: TRBJ2-4
d_gene: NA
abundance: NA
v_gene: TRBV11-2

CDR3nt: TGTGCCACCCCGAGGGGGGACGAGCAGTACTTC
CDR3aa: CATPRGDEQYF
j_gene: TRBJ2-7
d_gene: NA
abundance: NA
v_gene: TRBV21-1

CDR3nt: TGTGCCAGCAGCCCCGGGACAGACAATAATTCACCCCTCCACTTT
CDR3aa: CASSPGTDNNSPLHF
j_gene: TRBJ1-6
d_gene: TRBD1
abundance: NA
v_gene: TRBV9

CDR3nt: TGCGCCAGCAGCCAAGATGGGGGAGTCGGTGGGACCTACGAGCAGTACTTC
CDR3aa: CASSQDGGVGGTYEQYF
j_gene: TRBJ2-7
d_gene: NA
abundance: once
v_gene: TRBV4-1

CDR3nt: TGTGCCAGCAGTGGCGGGCAGCGGGAGCAGTTCTTC
CDR3aa: CASSGGQREQFF
j_gene: TRBJ2-1
d_gene: NA
abundance: NA
v_gene: TRBV4-2